The 12 T cell receptor beta chains listed next were all sequenced from one sample in a study of cytomegalovirus exposure and HLA in healthy donors listed by TCRdb under 2017. Library method: the immunoSEQ multiplex PCR assay. A mixture of 60 forward primers for TCR Vbeta segments and 13 reverse primers for TCR Jbeta segments was used in the multiplex PCR. TCRdb re-hosts the immuneACCESS table, in-frame sequences only. Its copies lack some clones; in the studies checked, an unresolved V gene accounts for under half of them, and the cause for the rest is not known. Recorded for this sample are roughly 220,000 clones; about 70% of them occurred a single time. 2.6% of the sample lies in the top ten. The sequencing input was PBMCs. These receptors all stem from a man between 40 and 49 years old in good health and CMV-seropositive.

This CDR3 reads CASSLSLVANEQFF. CDR3 nucleotide sequence: TGTGCCAGCAGTTTATCGTTGGTAGCAAATGAGCAGTTCTTC. The J gene is TRBJ2-1, the V gene TRBV27; no definite D call. Trimming cost V 0 bases and J 7 bases, with 10 bases left between them. Germline V gene lookup returns CDR1 MNHEY and CDR2 SMNVEV (reference sequence). CDR3 length equals 14 residues.

The V call is TRBV4-3, the J call TRBJ1-2, with 8 bases aligning to TRBD1. The V gene end was trimmed by 4 bases and the J gene end by 3 bases; junction bases not matched to a gene: 4. The CDR3 has 14 residues. The germline V gene has CDR1 LGHNA and CDR2 YSLEER. CDR3 coding DNA: TGCGCCAGCAGCCCACGGGGACAGGACTATGGCTACACCTTC. Its translation is CASSPRGQDYGYTF.

The chain employs TRBV27 and TRBJ1-6; 10 bases are shared with TRBD1. Germline V lookup: CDR1 MNHEY, CDR2 SMNVEV (reference sequence). The V segment lost 2 bases and the J segment 0 bases; nucleotides outside the gene matches: 10. The CDR3 is 20 residues long. The CDR3, as DNA: TGTGCCAGCAGTTTAAGCCCGGGACAGGGGCCACTCTCCTATAATTCACCCCTCCACTTT. It is translated as CASSLSPGQGPLSYNSPLHF.

V usage is TRBV9 and J usage is TRBJ2-1; 8 bases match TRBD2. Germline CDR1 reads SGDLS; CDR2 reads YYNGEE. The length of the CDR3 is 13 residues. J gave up 6 bases and V 2 bases, and 1 base lay outside the gene matches. The CDR3 reads CASSVSGGNEQFF. The CDR3 bases are TGTGCCAGCAGCGTGAGCGGGGGCAATGAGCAGTTCTTC.

CDR3 DNA sequence: TGCGCCAGCAGCTTGTCTCGGTGGGGGAGGGGAAGTTCACCCCTCCACTTT. Translated: CASSLSRWGRGSSPLHF. The chain couples TRBV5-1 to TRBJ1-6; D is perhaps TRBD1 (5 bases). CDR1 and CDR2 from the germline V gene are SGHRS and YFSETQ. Trimming stripped 1 base from V and 9 bases from J, with 20 bases between. The CDR3 loop spans 17 amino acids.

The V gene is TRBV27, the J gene TRBJ1-2; D ambiguous. Germline CDR1 and CDR2: MNHEY and SMNVEV (reference sequence). This CDR3 comprises 12 residues. Trimming cost V 4 bases and J 1 base, with 4 bases left between them. CDR3 sequence reads: CASSSLNYGYTF. The CDR3 DNA is TGTGCCAGCAGTTCCCTTAACTATGGCTACACCTTC.

This chain uses TRBV6-5 with TRBJ2-5; 10 bases match TRBD2. The junction had 5 bases not matched to a gene; V was cut back by 5 bases and J by 5 bases. The germline CDR1 and CDR2 sequences are MNHEY and SVGAGI. The CDR3 extends over 14 amino acids. The CDR3 bases are TGTGCCAGCAGTAGCGGGGGGGCCTTTGAGACCCAGTACTTC. The encoded protein is CASSSGGAFETQYF.

V and J are TRBV27 and TRBJ1-2, with 7 bases aligning to TRBD1. CDR1 and CDR2 from the germline V gene are MNHEY and SMNVEV (reference sequence). The CDR3 consists of 15 residues. Losses at the gene ends were 0 bases for V and 5 bases for J; bases not matched to a gene: 6. The CDR3 region is CASSLSSAGGYGYTF. CDR3 sequence (DNA): TGTGCCAGCAGTTTATCGAGCGCAGGGGGGTATGGCTACACCTTC.

This sequence joins TRBV27 and TRBJ2-7; the D gene is possibly TRBD1 (5 bases). The CDR3 consists of 15 residues. CDR1 and CDR2 (germline): MNHEY, SMNVEV (reference sequence). V was pared by 7 bases and J by 5 bases, with 21 bases between. The CDR3, as DNA: TGTGCCAGCAAAACTTTGGGGCTAGAGGTGAACGAGCAGTACTTC. It encodes CASKTLGLEVNEQYF.

This clone came up once. This same CDR3 is encoded by further DNA sequences in the sample. The gene calls are TRBV7-2 and TRBJ2-5; D gene ambiguous. This CDR3 has 13 amino acids. Germline-derived CDR1 and CDR2 are SGHTA and FQGNSA. V was trimmed by 3 bases and J by 4 bases, leaving 9 bases between them. CDR3 region: CASSFTGGETQYF. CDR3 nucleotides: TGTGCCAGCAGCTTCACCGGCGGAGAGACCCAGTACTTC.

The chain joins TRBV9 to TRBJ2-1; 7 nucleotides agree with TRBD1. There are 15 residues in the CDR3. CDR1 and CDR2 (germline): SGDLS, YYNGEE. V gave up 6 bases and J gave up 0 bases; unmatched junction bases: 6. The CDR3 DNA reads TGTGCCAGCACCATGGGGGACAGCTCCTACAATGAGCAGTTCTTC. Protein product: CASTMGDSSYNEQFF.

This chain joins TRBV6-6 and TRBJ2-5; no clear D gene. The J call may be wrong; the DNA end is better matched by TRBJ2-7. Germline V CDR1 and CDR2: MNHNY, SVGAGI (reference sequence). The CDR3 has 13 amino acids. The CDR3 region has the DNA TGTGCCAGCAGTTACGAGGCAGCCTACGAGCAGTACTTC. Its protein is CASSYEAAYEQYF.